This TCR beta chain was sequenced during a study of blood T cells in healthy people across ages. Findings of the study overall: Per million T cells, the diversity of TCR beta decreased roughly linearly as age advanced.

A J-beta primer mix and a sample-barcoded 5' primer were used in a second PCR of roughly 6 to 11 cycles. A template-switch adaptor that had 12 random nucleotides put a tag on each cDNA molecule. A single record per CDR3 protein comes from TCRdb applying MiXCR to the 5' RACE reads. The sample lists approximately 800,000 distinct CDR3 sequences, under 40% occurring once. This clonotype was seen many times. Antigen unknown. Germline CDR1 reads LGHNA; CDR2 reads YSLEER. Trimming took 7 bases from V and 4 from J; bases not matched to a gene: 11. The CDR3 contains 16 residues. The specimen sequenced was blood. The chain couples TRBV4-3 to TRBJ2-3; 10 bases are a match to TRBD1. This TCR was sampled from a man younger than 35 in good health. The CDR3 sequence: CASTPGQGIGADTQYF. The CDR3 nucleotides read TGCGCCAGCACTCCGGGACAGGGGATTGGCGCAGATACGCAGTATTTT.